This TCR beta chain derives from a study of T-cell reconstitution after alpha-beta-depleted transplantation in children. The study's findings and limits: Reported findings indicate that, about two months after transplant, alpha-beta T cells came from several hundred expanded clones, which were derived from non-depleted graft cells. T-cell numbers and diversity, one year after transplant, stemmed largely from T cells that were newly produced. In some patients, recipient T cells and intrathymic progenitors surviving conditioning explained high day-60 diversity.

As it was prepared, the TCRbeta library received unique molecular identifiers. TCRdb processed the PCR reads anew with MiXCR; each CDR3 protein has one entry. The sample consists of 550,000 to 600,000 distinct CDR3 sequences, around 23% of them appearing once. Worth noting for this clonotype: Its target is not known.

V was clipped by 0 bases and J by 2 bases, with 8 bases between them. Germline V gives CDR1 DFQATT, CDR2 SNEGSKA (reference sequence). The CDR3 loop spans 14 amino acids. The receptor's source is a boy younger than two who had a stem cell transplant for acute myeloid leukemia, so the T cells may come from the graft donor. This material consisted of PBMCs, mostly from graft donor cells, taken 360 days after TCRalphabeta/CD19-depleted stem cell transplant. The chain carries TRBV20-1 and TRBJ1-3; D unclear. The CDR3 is CSAREGSPGNTIYF. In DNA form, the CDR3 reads TGCAGTGCTAGAGAAGGTTCTCCTGGAAACACCATATATTTT.